The source of this T cell receptor (beta chain) is a study of blood T cell repertoires in COVID-19. As for the study in general: The analysed material was cDNA or gDNA that came from T cells, B-cell-depleted T cells, or PBMCs.

The germline CDR1 and CDR2 sequences are SGHRS and YFSETQ. J lost 1 base, V lost 0 bases, and 2 bases had no gene match. CDR3 length: 15 residues. Assay: immunoSEQ multiplex PCR; the TCRdb copy retains only in-frame clones and omits some. Here the sample spans a few hundred thousand clones, roughly 90% being singletons. This clonotype originated in a woman aged 45-59 years with acute or convalescent COVID-19. What was sequenced was peripheral blood. The chain combines TRBV5-1 with TRBJ2-7, with TRBD1 matching 9 bases. The DNA for the CDR3 is TGCGCCAGCAGCTTGGGTGGGACAGGGTCCTACGAGCAGTACTTC. Residues: CASSLGGTGSYEQYF.